This T cell receptor beta chain was sequenced during a study of OX40 agonist ivuxolimab in advanced cancers. With respect to the entire study: Ivuxolimab was a fully human IgG2 agonistic monoclonal antibody targeting the costimulatory receptor OX40 (CD134). Intravenous ivuxolimab was administered to patients every 2 weeks at six dose levels: 0.01, 0.1, 0.3, 1.5, 3 and 10 mg/kg. Among the roughly 50 dose-escalation patients, 19 had hepatocellular carcinoma, 15 or so melanoma, 9 renal cell carcinoma and 9 head and neck cancer. A male proportion of approximately 83% and a mean age of 60 years, ranging from about 20 to 85, were recorded for the dose-escalation cohort. Patients were allowed to have had prior anti-PD-1, anti-PD-L1 or anti-CTLA-4 therapy, and approximately 39% of the dose-escalation patients had been treated with checkpoint inhibitors. Partial responses were achieved by three dose-escalation patients, of whom one had hepatocellular carcinoma and two had cutaneous melanoma. Peripheral TCRbeta sequencing aimed to test whether ivuxolimab altered TCR sequence diversity and caused clonal T-cell expansion. The paper covers the monotherapy dose-escalation part of the phase I ivuxolimab trial, which included N ≈ 50 patients.

Patients with a history of autoimmune disease or receiving systemic immunosuppression were excluded from the trial. Peripheral blood for TCR sequencing was collected from all dose cohorts at baseline, on cycle 4 day 1, and on cycle 7 day 1. The samples were drawn from a first-in-human, open-label, multicenter phase I dose-escalation trial of ivuxolimab. The trial enrolled adults with locally advanced or metastatic head and neck squamous cell, hepatocellular, melanoma or renal cell carcinoma. Before TCR sequencing, CD4+ T cells and CD8+ T cells from peripheral blood were sorted into separate populations. Broader findings and caveats from the paper: At doses of 0.1 to 3.0 mg/kg, clonal expansion of both CD4+ and CD8+ blood T cells was observed from baseline to week 6. The antigen specificity of the clonally expanded peripheral T cells was not determined. After ivuxolimab, more expanded clones were found on average in CD8+ T cells than in CD4+ T cells. In the 0.1-3.0 mg/kg groups, partial responders were among the patients with the lowest normalized peripheral clonal expansion, particularly in CD8+ T cells. Low levels of normalized T-cell clonal expansion were also seen in some patients who did not respond.

This clone was picked up a small number of times. Its target antigen remains unknown. Base qualities were left out, and no much larger clone turns up one base away. For sequencing of the TCRbeta CDR3 region, genomic DNA was extracted from the sorted cells. The immunoSEQ Assay was used for sequencing of TCRbeta CDR3 regions. TCRdb provides this immuneACCESS table in a form limited to in-frame rearrangements. Some clones are lacking; in checked studies, under half of them reflect an unresolved V gene, and why the rest are absent is not known. The sample profile shows 30,000 to 45,000 clones; 80% to 90% of them were found once. The ten largest clones add up to roughly 32% of the sample. Sequencing was performed on CD4+ or CD8+ T cells sorted from blood, taken in a trial of the OX40 agonist ivuxolimab. This TCR came from an adult with an advanced solid tumor such as melanoma, head and neck, liver or kidney cancer.

The nucleotides read TGTGCCAGCAGTCAGACAGGGAAGGTGCAGTACTTC. It encodes CASSQTGKVQYF. The V and J genes are TRBV27 and TRBJ2-7, and TRBD1 matches 7 of the central bases. Trimming removed 5 bases from V and 9 bases from J; the gene matches leave 7 bases unexplained. CDR1 and CDR2 (MNHEY, SMNVEV) derive from the germline V gene (reference sequence). The CDR3 starts with the cysteine, ends with the phenylalanine, and has 12 residues. The read is trimmed to its CDR3 DNA, 36 bases read in frame from base 1.